This T cell receptor beta chain was retrieved from a study of T cells after yellow fever vaccination. Study information: Fractions with few cells were prepared using SMART-Seq v4 Ultra Low Input.

The V gene's germline CDR1 is SGHRS and CDR2 YFSETQ. After removal of 4 bases from V and 3 bases from J, the junction contained 2 bases not matched to a gene. There are 13 residues in the CDR3. TCRdb independently ran MiXCR on the 5' RACE reads; one entry per CDR3 protein. The sample has about 350,000 distinct CDR3 sequences, over 4% seen once. Whole-study results and caveats: Abundant clonotypes from the bulk population could get into FACS-sorted repertoires as contaminants. Reappearing after the booster were most of the clones from primary vaccination (around 96% CD4, around 90% CD8).

At least ten counts were recorded for this clonotype. Antigen: not known. Sequencing used PBMCs, obtained 5 days after the yellow fever booster vaccination. This receptor was identified in a man between 18 and 35 years old who received the YFV17D yellow fever vaccine. The chain couples TRBV5-1 to TRBJ2-5; 8 nucleotides align to TRBD1. This CDR3 is CASSTTGEETQYF. The CDR3 DNA sequence: TGCGCCAGCAGCACGACAGGGGAAGAGACCCAGTACTTC.